These T cell receptor beta chains were read from a single sample in a study of cytomegalovirus exposure and HLA in healthy donors. Sequencing was performed with immunoSEQ multiplex PCR; in TCRdb, only in-frame clones are kept and a portion is missing. The sample lists over 250,000 clones, 65% to 90% occurring once. Sequencing was done on a sample of PBMCs. The receptors derive from a young woman in good health and CMV-seronegative. CDR3s leave out the opening cysteine and the closing phenylalanine or tryptophan. The order of the fields is V gene, J gene, CDR3 protein.

V: TRBV27; J: TRBJ1-1; CDR3: ASSLRTGGHTEAF
V: TRBV27; J: TRBJ2-2; CDR3: ASSLGTGAAGELF
V: TRBV7-2; J: TRBJ1-2; CDR3: ASSLDAPGWRFEFGGYT
V: TRBV13; J: TRBJ2-2; CDR3: ASRSGGNTGELF
V: TRBV6-5; J: TRBJ2-1; CDR3: ASSYDPAGGRNEQF
V: TRBV4-1; J: TRBJ2-1; CDR3: ASSHSTSGSYNEQF
V: TRBV15; J: TRBJ1-2; CDR3: ATSRDPDTTHGYT
V: TRBV10-3; J: TRBJ2-1; CDR3: AISRAGGNNEQF
V: TRBV7-3; J: TRBJ2-3; CDR3: ASSFWTSGGADTQY
V: TRBV9; J: TRBJ1-2; CDR3: ASSAAGRGNYGYT
V: TRBV9; J: TRBJ1-3; CDR3: ASSVGQVSGNTIY
V: TRBV6-1; J: TRBJ2-2; CDR3: ASSDRAETGELF
V: TRBV7-6; J: TRBJ2-1; CDR3: ASSQQGNEQF
V: TRBV6-5; J: TRBJ1-2; CDR3: ASSSGQGTHGYT
V: TRBV6-5; J: TRBJ2-1; CDR3: ASTSSGFLNEQF
V: TRBV5-1; J: TRBJ2-7; CDR3: ASSSYWEGYEQY
V: TRBV4-1; J: TRBJ2-7; CDR3: ASSQGSLAETYEQY
V: TRBV5-1; J: TRBJ2-1; CDR3: ASSLETAGYNEQF
V: TRBV7-9; J: TRBJ1-5; CDR3: ASSHRDSNQPQH
V: TRBV19; J: TRBJ2-4; CDR3: ASSPSGRGNIQY
V: TRBV5-1; J: TRBJ2-2; CDR3: ASSLPGGAETGELF
V: TRBV25-1; J: TRBJ2-2; CDR3: ASRMTGNTGELF
V: TRBV9; J: TRBJ1-1; CDR3: ASSVRPGIDTEAF
V: TRBV10-3; J: TRBJ2-5; CDR3: AISESRAGETQY
V: TRBV30; J: TRBJ2-3; CDR3: AWSEGLRSTDTQY
V: TRBV5-1; J: TRBJ2-5; CDR3: ASSLQGYQETQY
V: TRBV5-4; J: TRBJ1-5; CDR3: ASSLDRGEPQH